These T cell receptor beta chains were read from a single sample in a study of T cell responses to AZD1222 COVID-19 vaccine. Assay used: immunoSEQ multiplex PCR; TCRdb lists only in-frame clones, some missing. This sample has around 110,000 clones, with 85% to 95% found just once. This specimen was peripheral blood, taken on day 0 of AZD1222 vaccination. The receptors here all came from an adult in good health. Each CDR3 is given with its conserved first and last residue. The D gene is left open where the match is weak. Part of the rows lack a size; the others show once, few, many or a class for expanded clones.

d_gene	v_gene	abundance	j_gene	CDR3aa	CDR3nt
.	TRBV5-6	.	TRBJ1-2	CASSLVNAFYGYTF	TGTGCCAGCAGCTTGGTGAACGCCTTCTATGGCTACACCTTC
TRBD1	TRBV7-9	once	TRBJ2-7	CASSFQGAGEQYF	TGTGCCAGCAGCTTTCAGGGGGCTGGCGAGCAGTACTTC
.	TRBV28	.	TRBJ1-6	CASSLLRSYNSPLHF	TGTGCCAGCAGTTTACTTAGGAGCTATAATTCACCCCTCCACTTT
.	TRBV10-3	.	TRBJ1-2	CAISMGDGYTF	TGTGCCATCAGTATGGGCGATGGCTACACCTTC
.	TRBV19	.	TRBJ1-1	CATQGQLNTEAFF	TGTGCCACTCAGGGGCAGTTGAACACTGAAGCTTTCTTT
.	TRBV9	.	TRBJ1-1	CASSDSMNTEAFF	TGTGCCAGCAGCGACTCTATGAACACTGAAGCTTTCTTT
.	TRBV4-2	.	TRBJ2-3	CASSLGLDTDTQYF	TGTGCCAGCAGCCTGGGACTTGACACAGATACGCAGTATTTT
.	TRBV28	.	TRBJ1-1	CASNEQGPSEAFF	TGTGCCAGCAACGAACAGGGACCCAGTGAAGCTTTCTTT
TRBD2	TRBV19	.	TRBJ2-1	CATAGLAGVEQFF	TGTGCCACCGCGGGACTAGCGGGAGTTGAGCAGTTCTTC
.	TRBV10-1	.	TRBJ2-3	CASSEREPDTQYF	TGCGCCAGCAGTGAAAGGGAACCAGATACGCAGTATTTT
.	TRBV6-5	.	TRBJ1-1	CASSSTVNTEAFF	TGTGCCAGCAGTTCGACAGTGAACACTGAAGCTTTCTTT
.	TRBV5-1	.	TRBJ2-4	CASSSELLAKNIQYF	TGCGCCAGCAGCTCGGAATTGTTAGCCAAAAACATTCAGTACTTC
.	TRBV27	.	TRBJ2-2	CASTPRPNTGELFF	TGTGCCAGCACCCCAAGGCCGAACACCGGGGAGCTGTTTTTT
.	TRBV21-1	.	TRBJ1-2	CAHQGGYTF	TGTGCCCATCAGGGTGGCTACACCTTC
.	TRBV28	.	TRBJ1-5	CASRTGSGRNQPQHF	TGTGCCTCCCGGACGGGGTCAGGAAGGAATCAGCCCCAGCATTTT
TRBD1	TRBV6-2/TRBV6-3	.	TRBJ1-1	CASSPPRTGRTEAFF	TGTGCCAGCAGCCCCCCTCGGACAGGAAGAACTGAAGCTTTCTTT
.	TRBV30	.	TRBJ2-1	CAWTTVYNEQFF	TGTGCCTGGACGACAGTTTACAATGAGCAGTTCTTC
TRBD1	TRBV7-9	once	TRBJ2-1	CASSYLTGWGNEQFF	TGTGCCAGCAGCTACCTGACAGGGTGGGGCAATGAGCAGTTCTTC
.	TRBV30	.	TRBJ1-1	CAWSIPVNTEAFF	TGTGCCTGGAGTATTCCAGTGAACACTGAAGCTTTCTTT
.	TRBV20-1	.	TRBJ1-2	CSASSVSNNYGYTF	TGCAGTGCTAGTTCGGTCAGCAATAACTATGGCTACACCTTC
.	TRBV7-2	.	TRBJ1-5	CASSLMRQPQHF	TGTGCCAGCAGCTTGATGAGGCAGCCCCAGCATTTT
.	TRBV6-5	.	TRBJ2-3	CASSRRGTDTQYF	TGTGCCAGCAGCAGACGGGGCACAGATACGCAGTATTTT
.	TRBV27	few	TRBJ1-6	CASSLQGNNSPLHF	TGTGCCAGCAGTTTACAGGGGAATAATTCACCCCTCCACTTT
.	TRBV4-1	once	TRBJ2-7	CASSHRDLYEQYF	TGCGCCAGCAGCCACCGGGACCTCTACGAGCAGTACTTC
.	TRBV11-1	.	TRBJ2-1	CASSFQRELSYNEQFF	TGTGCCAGCAGCTTTCAAAGGGAACTTTCCTACAATGAGCAGTTCTTC
.	TRBV4-1	.	TRBJ1-1	CASSQGRLGNTEAFF	TGCGCCAGCAGCCAAGGCAGGTTAGGAAACACTGAAGCTTTCTTT
.	TRBV14	.	TRBJ1-4	CASSDRTEDEKLFF	TGTGCCAGCAGCGATCGTACAGAGGATGAAAAACTGTTTTTT
TRBD2	TRBV4-1	.	TRBJ2-1	CASSQGGLAGNNEQFF	TGCGCCAGCAGCCAGGGGGGACTAGCGGGAAACAATGAGCAGTTCTTC
.	TRBV4-1	.	TRBJ2-1	CASSQDKAQGLNEQFF	TGCGCCAGCAGCCAAGATAAAGCGCAGGGTCTCAATGAGCAGTTCTTC
TRBD1	TRBV5-6	.	TRBJ2-1	CASSLFTGTGEYNEQFF	TGTGCCAGCAGCTTGTTCACCGGGACAGGGGAATACAATGAGCAGTTCTTC
.	TRBV13	.	TRBJ2-7	CASSITGTGPYEQYF	TGTGCCAGCAGCATCACCGGGACTGGTCCTTACGAGCAGTACTTC
.	TRBV9	.	TRBJ2-3	CASSVEDTQYF	TGTGCCAGCAGCGTAGAGGATACGCAGTATTTT
.	TRBV4-2	.	TRBJ2-3	CASSQDVGQDTDTQYF	TGTGCCAGCAGCCAAGATGTAGGCCAAGACACAGATACGCAGTATTTT
.	TRBV10-2	.	TRBJ2-1	CASILTPGDEQFF	TGCGCCAGCATTCTGACCCCTGGGGATGAGCAGTTCTTC
TRBD1	TRBV2	.	TRBJ1-2	CASSEGQGPGYTF	TGTGCCAGCAGTGAAGGACAGGGTCCTGGCTACACCTTC
.	TRBV3-1/TRBV3-2	.	TRBJ1-2	CASSPSGANYGYTF	TGTGCCAGCAGCCCCTCAGGCGCTAACTATGGCTACACCTTC
.	TRBV15	.	TRBJ2-2	CATRQAANTGELFF	TGTGCCACCCGTCAGGCAGCGAACACCGGGGAGCTGTTTTTT
.	TRBV30	.	TRBJ2-5	CAWSVRGETQYF	TGTGCCTGGAGTGTTAGAGGAGAGACCCAGTACTTC
.	TRBV5-6	.	TRBJ2-7	CASSFSYRNEQYF	TGTGCCAGCAGCTTTTCCTACCGAAACGAGCAGTACTTC
.	TRBV7-9	.	TRBJ1-5	CASTEGHSNQPQHF	TGTGCCAGTACAGAGGGGCATAGCAATCAGCCCCAGCATTTT
TRBD1	TRBV6-4	.	TRBJ2-6	CASSDGTGGSGANVLTF	TGTGCCAGCAGTGACGGGACAGGGGGCTCTGGGGCCAACGTCCTGACTTTC
.	TRBV6-1	.	TRBJ1-1	CASSEGGNLDTEAFF	TGTGCCAGCAGTGAAGGCGGGAACCTAGACACTGAAGCTTTCTTT
.	TRBV6-1	once	TRBJ1-6	CASSEGLGSADNSPLHF	TGTGCCAGCAGTGAAGGTCTGGGGAGCGCTGATAATTCACCCCTCCACTTT
.	TRBV6-4	.	TRBJ1-1	CASSETARMNTEAFF	TGTGCCAGCAGTGAGACGGCCCGGATGAACACTGAAGCTTTCTTT
.	TRBV28	.	TRBJ1-1	CASSLPSLGRVRLFSEAFF	TGTGCCAGCAGTTTACCATCCCTCGGCAGGGTACGGTTGTTCTCTGAAGCTTTCTTT
.	TRBV27	.	TRBJ2-3	CASSKSSGTDTQYF	TGTGCCAGCAGTAAGTCTAGCGGCACAGATACGCAGTATTTT
TRBD1	TRBV27	.	TRBJ2-3	CASSLGTGDTDTQYF	TGTGCCAGCAGTTTAGGGACAGGGGACACAGATACGCAGTATTTT
.	TRBV18	.	TRBJ2-7	CASSAETIASGSQQYF	TGTGCCAGCTCAGCAGAAACGATAGCGTCAGGCTCCCAGCAGTACTTC
.	TRBV27	.	TRBJ1-2	CASSSPQASNYGYTF	TGTGCCAGCAGTTCCCCACAGGCTTCCAACTATGGCTACACCTTC
TRBD1	TRBV15	.	TRBJ1-2	CATSRDVWDSGYYGYTF	TGTGCCACCAGCAGAGATGTCTGGGACAGCGGATACTATGGCTACACCTTC
TRBD2	TRBV7-9	.	TRBJ2-7	CASSLQTTSGTYEQYF	TGTGCCAGCAGCTTACAGACGACTAGCGGGACCTACGAGCAGTACTTC
TRBD2	TRBV9	.	TRBJ2-1	CASTGTSGSHEQFF	TGTGCCAGCACAGGGACTAGCGGGAGTCATGAGCAGTTCTTC
TRBD1	TRBV7-9	.	TRBJ1-1	CASSLGTGPNTEAFF	TGTGCCAGCAGCTTGGGGACAGGGCCGAACACTGAAGCTTTCTTT
.	TRBV5-1	few	TRBJ1-2	CASSLVTGPIDVGYTF	TGCGCCAGCAGCTTGGTTACCGGACCGATTGATGTTGGCTACACCTTC
TRBD2	TRBV18	once	TRBJ2-1	CASSPRLAGVYNEQFF	TGTGCCAGCTCACCACGACTAGCGGGAGTTTACAATGAGCAGTTCTTC